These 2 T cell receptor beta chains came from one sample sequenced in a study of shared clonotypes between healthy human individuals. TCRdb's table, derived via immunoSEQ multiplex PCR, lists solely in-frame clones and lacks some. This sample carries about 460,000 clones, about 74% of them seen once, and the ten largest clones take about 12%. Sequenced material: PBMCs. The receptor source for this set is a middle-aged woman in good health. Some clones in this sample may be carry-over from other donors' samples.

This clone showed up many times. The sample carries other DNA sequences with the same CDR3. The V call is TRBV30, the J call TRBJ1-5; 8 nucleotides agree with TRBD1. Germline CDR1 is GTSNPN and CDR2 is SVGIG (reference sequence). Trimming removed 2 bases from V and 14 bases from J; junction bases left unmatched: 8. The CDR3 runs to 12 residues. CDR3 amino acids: CAWSPGTGPEHF. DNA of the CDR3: TGTGCCTGGAGTCCCGGGACAGGCCCAGAGCATTTT. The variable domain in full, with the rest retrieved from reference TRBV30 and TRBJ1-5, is SQTIHQWPATLVQPVGSPLSLECTVEGTSNPNLYWYRQAAGRGLQLLFYSVGIGQISSEVPQNLSASRPQDRQFILSSKKLLLSDSGFYLCAWSPGTGPEHFGDGTRLSIL.

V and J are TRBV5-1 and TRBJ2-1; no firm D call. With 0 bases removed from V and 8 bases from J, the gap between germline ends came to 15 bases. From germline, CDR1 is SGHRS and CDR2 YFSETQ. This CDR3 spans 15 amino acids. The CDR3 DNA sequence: TGCGCCAGCAGCTTGGATGCGGACCCAAACCATGAGCAGTTCTTC. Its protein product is CASSLDADPNHEQFF.